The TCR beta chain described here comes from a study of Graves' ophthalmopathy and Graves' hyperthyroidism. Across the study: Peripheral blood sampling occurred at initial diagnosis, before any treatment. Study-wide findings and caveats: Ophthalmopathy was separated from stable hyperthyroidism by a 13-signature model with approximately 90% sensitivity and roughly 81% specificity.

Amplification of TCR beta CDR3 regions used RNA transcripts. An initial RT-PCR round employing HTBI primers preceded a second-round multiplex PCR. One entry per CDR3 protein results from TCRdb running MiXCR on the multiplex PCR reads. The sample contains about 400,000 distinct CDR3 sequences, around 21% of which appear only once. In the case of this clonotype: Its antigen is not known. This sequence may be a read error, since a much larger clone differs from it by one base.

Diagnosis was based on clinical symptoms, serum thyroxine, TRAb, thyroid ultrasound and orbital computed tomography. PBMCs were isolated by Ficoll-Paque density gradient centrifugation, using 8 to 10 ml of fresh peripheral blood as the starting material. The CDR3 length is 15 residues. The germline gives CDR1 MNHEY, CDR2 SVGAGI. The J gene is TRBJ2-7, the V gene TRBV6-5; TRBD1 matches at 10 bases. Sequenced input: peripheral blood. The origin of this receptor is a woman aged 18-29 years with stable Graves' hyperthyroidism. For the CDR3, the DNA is TGTGCCAGCAGTTCAACTGACAGGGGGCCAGGCGAGCAGGACTTC. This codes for CASSSTDRGPGEQDF.